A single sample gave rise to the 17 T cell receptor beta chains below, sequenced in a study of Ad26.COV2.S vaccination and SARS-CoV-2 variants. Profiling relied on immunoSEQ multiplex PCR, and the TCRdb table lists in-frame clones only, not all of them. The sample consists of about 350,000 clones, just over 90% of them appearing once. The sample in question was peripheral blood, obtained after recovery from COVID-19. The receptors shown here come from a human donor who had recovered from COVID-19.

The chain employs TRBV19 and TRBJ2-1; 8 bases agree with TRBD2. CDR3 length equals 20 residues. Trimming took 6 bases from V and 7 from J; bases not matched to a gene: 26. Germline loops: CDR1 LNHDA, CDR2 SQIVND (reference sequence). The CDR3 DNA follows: TGTGCCAGTAGATTAAAGCCGAGACGTCGGTCGGGGGGGCCTCTGAATGAGCAGTTCTTC. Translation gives CASRLKPRRRSGGPLNEQFF. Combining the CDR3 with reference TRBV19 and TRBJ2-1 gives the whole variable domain DGGITQSPKYLFRKEGQNVTLSCEQNLNHDAMYWYRQDPGQGLRLIYYSQIVNDFQKGDIAEGYSVSREKKESFPLTVTSAQKNPTAFYLCASRLKPRRRSGGPLNEQFFGPGTRLTVL.

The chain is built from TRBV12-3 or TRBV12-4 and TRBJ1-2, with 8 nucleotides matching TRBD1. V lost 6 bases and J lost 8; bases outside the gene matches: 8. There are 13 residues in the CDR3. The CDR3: CASSPGQASGYTF. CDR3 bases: TGTGCCAGCAGCCCGGGACAGGCGAGCGGCTACACCTTC.

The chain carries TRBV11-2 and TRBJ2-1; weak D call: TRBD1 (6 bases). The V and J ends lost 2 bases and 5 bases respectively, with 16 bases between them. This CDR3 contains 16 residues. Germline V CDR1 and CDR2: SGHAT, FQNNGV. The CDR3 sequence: CASSLSSRGNNNEQFF. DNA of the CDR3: TGTGCCAGCAGCTTATCCTCAAGGGGGAATAACAATGAGCAGTTCTTC.

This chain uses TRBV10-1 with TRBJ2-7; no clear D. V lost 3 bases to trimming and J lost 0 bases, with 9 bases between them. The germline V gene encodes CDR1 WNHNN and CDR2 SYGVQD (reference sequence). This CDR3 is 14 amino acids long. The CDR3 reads CASSEGFSSYEQYF. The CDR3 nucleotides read TGCGCCAGCAGTGAAGGTTTTAGCTCCTACGAGCAGTACTTC.

CDR3 in amino acids: CASSLATGGNYGYTF. CDR3 bases: TGTGCCAGCAGCTTAGCCACCGGTGGTAACTATGGCTACACCTTC. The chain uses TRBV7-8 and TRBJ1-2, with no clear D. The CDR3 contains 15 residues. Trimming removed 0 bases at V and 1 base at J, with 9 bases between. Germline loops: CDR1 SGHVS, CDR2 FQNEAQ. The whole variable domain, filled in from reference TRBV7-8 and TRBJ1-2, reads GAGVSQSPRYKVAKRGQDVALRCDPISGHVSLFWYQQALGQGPEFLTYFQNEAQLDKSGLPSDRFFAERPEGSVSTLKIQRTQQEDSAVYLCASSLATGGNYGYTFGSGTRLTVV.

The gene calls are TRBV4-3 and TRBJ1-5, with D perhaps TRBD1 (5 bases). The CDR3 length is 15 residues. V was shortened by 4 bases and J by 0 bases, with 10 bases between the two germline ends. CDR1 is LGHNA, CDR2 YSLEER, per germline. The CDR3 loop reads CASSRDGYSNQPQHF. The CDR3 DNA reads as TGCGCCAGCAGCCGGGACGGGTATAGCAATCAGCCCCAGCATTTT.

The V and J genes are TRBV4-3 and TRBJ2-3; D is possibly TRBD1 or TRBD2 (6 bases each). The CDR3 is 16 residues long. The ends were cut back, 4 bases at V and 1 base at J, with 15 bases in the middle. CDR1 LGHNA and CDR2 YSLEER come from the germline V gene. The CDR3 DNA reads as TGCGCCAGCAGCCCAAACCCCGGGGGCGGCACAGATACGCAGTATTTT. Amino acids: CASSPNPGGGTDTQYF.

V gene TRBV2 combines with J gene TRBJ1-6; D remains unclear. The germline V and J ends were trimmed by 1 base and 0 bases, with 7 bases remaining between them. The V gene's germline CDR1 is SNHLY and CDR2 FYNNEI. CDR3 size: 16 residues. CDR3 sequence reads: CASSEGGSSYNSPLHF. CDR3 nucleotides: TGTGCCAGCAGTGAAGGAGGGAGCTCCTATAATTCACCCCTCCACTTT.

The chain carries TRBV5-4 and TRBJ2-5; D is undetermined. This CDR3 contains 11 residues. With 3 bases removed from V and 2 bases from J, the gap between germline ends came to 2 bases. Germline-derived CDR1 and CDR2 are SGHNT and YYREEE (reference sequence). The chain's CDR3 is CASSWQETQYF. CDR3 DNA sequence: TGTGCCAGCAGCTGGCAAGAGACCCAGTACTTC.

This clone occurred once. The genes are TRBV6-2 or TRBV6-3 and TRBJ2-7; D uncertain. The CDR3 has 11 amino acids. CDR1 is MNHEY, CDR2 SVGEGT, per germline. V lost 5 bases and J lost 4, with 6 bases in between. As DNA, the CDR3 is TGTGCCAGCAGTCCCCGGTACGAGCAGTACTTC. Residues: CASSPRYEQYF.

CDR3 region: CASSYQTGNDIQYF. CDR3 sequence (DNA): TGTGCCAGCAGTTACCAGACAGGGAATGACATTCAGTACTTC. This chain links TRBV6-5 with TRBJ2-4, with TRBD1 identical over 7 bases. Germline V gives CDR1 MNHEY, CDR2 SVGAGI. The V and J ends lost 2 bases and 8 bases, in that order; junction bases with no gene match: 6. The CDR3 is made up of 14 amino acids.

The CDR3: CASSLWGGSGSNQPQHF. The CDR3 coding sequence is TGTGCCAGCAGTTTATGGGGGGGGTCCGGCAGCAATCAGCCCCAGCATTTT. The J gene is TRBJ1-5, the V gene TRBV28, with a tentative D call TRBD1 (5 bases). The CDR3 totals 17 residues. The V gene's germline CDR1 is MDHEN and CDR2 SYDVKM. With 0 bases removed from V and 1 base from J, the gap between germline ends came to 13 bases.

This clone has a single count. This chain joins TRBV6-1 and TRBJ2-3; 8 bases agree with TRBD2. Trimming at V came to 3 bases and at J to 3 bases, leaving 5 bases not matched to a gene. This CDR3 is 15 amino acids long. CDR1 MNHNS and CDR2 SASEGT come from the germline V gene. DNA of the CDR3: TGTGCCAGCAGTGATATCGGGGGGGGAACAGATACGCAGTATTTT. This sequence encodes CASSDIGGGTDTQYF.

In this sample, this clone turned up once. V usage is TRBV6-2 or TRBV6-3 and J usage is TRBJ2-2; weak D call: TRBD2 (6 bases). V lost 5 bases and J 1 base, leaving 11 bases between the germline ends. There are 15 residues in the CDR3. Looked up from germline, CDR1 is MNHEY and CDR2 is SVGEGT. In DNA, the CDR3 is TGTGCCAGCAGTATCCGGGACTGGAACACCGGGGAGCTGTTTTTT. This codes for CASSIRDWNTGELFF.

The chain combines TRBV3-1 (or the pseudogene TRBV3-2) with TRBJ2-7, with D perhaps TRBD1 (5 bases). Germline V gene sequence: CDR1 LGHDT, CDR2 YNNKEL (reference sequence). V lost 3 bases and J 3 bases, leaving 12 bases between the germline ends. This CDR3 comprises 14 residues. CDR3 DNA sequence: TGTGCCAGCAGCCATCGACAGATTCGCTACGAGCAGTACTTC. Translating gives CASSHRQIRYEQYF.

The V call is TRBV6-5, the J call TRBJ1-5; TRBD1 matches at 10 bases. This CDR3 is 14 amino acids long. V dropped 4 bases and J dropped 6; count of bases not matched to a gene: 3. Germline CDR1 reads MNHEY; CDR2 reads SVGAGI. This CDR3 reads CASSFRQGAQPQHF. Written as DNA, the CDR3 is TGTGCCAGCAGTTTCAGACAGGGGGCTCAGCCCCAGCATTTT.

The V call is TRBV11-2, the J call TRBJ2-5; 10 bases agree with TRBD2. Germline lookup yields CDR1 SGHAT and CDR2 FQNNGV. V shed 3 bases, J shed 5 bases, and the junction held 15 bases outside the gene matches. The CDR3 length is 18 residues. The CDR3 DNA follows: TGTGCCAGCAGCTTGCGACCCAAGAGCGGGGGGGCCCGGGAGACCCAGTACTTC. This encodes CASSLRPKSGGARETQYF.